The 2 T cell receptor beta chains in this list originate from one sample, sequenced in a study of CXCR3-negative and CXCR3-positive naive CD8 T cells. Study observations and caveats: Compared with CXCR3-negative naive cells, CXCR3-positive naive cells showed more hydrophobic TRB CDR3s.

These receptors' antigens are unknown. With UMI labels, 5' RACE was used to prepare the TRB cDNA libraries. TCRdb processed the 5' RACE reads again and assigns one entry to each CDR3 protein, with no DNA. The sample features roughly 140,000 distinct CDR3 sequences, with approximately 0.27% in its top ten. The specimen was naive CXCR3+ CD8+ T cells from blood. The sample's subset: CD45RO-CCR7+CD27+CD95- naive CD8+ T cells expressing CXCR3 (TNR3+). These receptors all come from a human donor in good health. Some clones in this sample may be carry-over from other donors' samples.

The gene calls are TRBV10-2 and TRBJ2-1; TCRdb picks TRBD2, but there is no DNA to check that call. CDR1 is WSHSY and CDR2 is SAAADI in the germline V gene. The CDR3 is 12 residues long. CDR3 region: CASMGLAREQFF.

The gene calls are TRBV11-3 and TRBJ2-5. CDR1 is SGHNT, CDR2 YENEEA, per germline. This CDR3 comprises 13 residues. CDR3 region: CASSLQVQETQYF.